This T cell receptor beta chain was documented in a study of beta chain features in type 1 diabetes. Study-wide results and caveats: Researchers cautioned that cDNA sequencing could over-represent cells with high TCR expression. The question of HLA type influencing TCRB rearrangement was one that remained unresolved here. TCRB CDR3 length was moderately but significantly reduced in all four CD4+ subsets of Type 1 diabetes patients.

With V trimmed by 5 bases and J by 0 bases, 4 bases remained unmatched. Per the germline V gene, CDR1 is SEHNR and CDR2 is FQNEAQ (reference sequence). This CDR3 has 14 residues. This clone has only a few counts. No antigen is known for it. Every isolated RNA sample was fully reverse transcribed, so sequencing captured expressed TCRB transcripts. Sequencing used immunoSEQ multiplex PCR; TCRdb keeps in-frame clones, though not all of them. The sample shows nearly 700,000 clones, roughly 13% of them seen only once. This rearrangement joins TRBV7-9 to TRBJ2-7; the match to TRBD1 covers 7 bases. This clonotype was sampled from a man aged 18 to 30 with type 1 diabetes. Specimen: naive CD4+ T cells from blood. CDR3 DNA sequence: TGTGCCAGCAGCCAGGACAGGAGCTCCTACGAGCAGTACTTC. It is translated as CASSQDRSSYEQYF. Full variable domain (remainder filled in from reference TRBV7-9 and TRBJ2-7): DTGVSQNPRHKITKRGQNVTFRCDPISEHNRLYWYRQTLGQGPEFLTYFQNEAQLEKSRLLSDRFSAERPKGSFSTLEIQRTEQGDSAMYLCASSQDRSSYEQYFGPGTRLTVT.